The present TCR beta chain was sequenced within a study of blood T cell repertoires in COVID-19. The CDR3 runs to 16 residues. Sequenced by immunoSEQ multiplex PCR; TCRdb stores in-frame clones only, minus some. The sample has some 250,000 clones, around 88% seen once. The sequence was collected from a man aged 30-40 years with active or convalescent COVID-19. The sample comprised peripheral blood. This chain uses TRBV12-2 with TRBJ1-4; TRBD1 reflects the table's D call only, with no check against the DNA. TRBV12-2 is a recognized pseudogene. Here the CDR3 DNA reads TGTGCAAGTCGCTTAGGGGCTTCTGCAACTAATGAAAAACTGTTTTTT. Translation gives CASRLGASATNEKLFF.